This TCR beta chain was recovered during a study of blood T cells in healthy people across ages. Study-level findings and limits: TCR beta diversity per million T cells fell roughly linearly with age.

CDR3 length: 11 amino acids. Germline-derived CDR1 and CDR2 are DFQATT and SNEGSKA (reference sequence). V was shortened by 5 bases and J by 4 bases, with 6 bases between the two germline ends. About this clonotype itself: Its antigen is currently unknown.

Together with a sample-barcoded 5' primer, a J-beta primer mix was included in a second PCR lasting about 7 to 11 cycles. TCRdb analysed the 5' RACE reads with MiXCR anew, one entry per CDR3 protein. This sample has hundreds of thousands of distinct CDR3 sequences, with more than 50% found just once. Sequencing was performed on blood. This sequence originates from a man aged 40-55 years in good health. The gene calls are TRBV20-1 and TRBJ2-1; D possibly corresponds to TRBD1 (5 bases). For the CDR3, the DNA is TGCAGTGCTCCAGGGTACAATGAGCAGTTCTTC. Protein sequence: CSAPGYNEQFF.